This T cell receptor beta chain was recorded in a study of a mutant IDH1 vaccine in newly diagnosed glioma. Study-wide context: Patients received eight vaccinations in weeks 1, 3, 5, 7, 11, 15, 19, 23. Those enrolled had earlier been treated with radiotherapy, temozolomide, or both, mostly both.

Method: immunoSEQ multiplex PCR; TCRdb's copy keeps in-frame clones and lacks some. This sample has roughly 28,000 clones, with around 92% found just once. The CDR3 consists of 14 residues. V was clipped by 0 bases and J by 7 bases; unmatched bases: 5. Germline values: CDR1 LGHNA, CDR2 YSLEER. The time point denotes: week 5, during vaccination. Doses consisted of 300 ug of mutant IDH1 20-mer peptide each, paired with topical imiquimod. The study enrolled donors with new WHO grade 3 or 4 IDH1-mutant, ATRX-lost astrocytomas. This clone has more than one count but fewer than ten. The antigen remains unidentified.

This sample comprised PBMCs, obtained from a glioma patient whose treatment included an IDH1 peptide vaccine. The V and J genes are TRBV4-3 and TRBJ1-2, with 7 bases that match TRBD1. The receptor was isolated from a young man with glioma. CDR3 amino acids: CASSQDFRGPGYTF. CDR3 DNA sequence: TGCGCCAGCAGCCAAGACTTTAGGGGGCCTGGCTACACCTTC.